Shown below are 25 T cell receptor beta chains from a single sample sequenced in a study of cytomegalovirus exposure and HLA in healthy donors. The method was immunoSEQ multiplex PCR; TCRdb's version includes in-frame clones alone and lacks a portion of them. The table lists 60,000 to 75,000 clones, about 96% of them singletons, with 0.85% to 1% in the top ten. The sample comprised PBMCs. These receptors were collected from a man aged 18 to 30 in good health and CMV-seronegative.

This chain connects TRBV19 to TRBJ2-3; 9 bases are a match to TRBD2. J lost 0 bases, V lost 6 bases, and 1 base had no gene match. Germline values: CDR1 LNHDA, CDR2 SQIVND (reference sequence). The CDR3 length is 14 residues. This chain's CDR3 is CASRTSGSTDTQYF. CDR3 bases: TGTGCCAGTAGGACTAGCGGTAGCACAGATACGCAGTATTTT.

The CDR3 DNA sequence: TGTGCCAGCAGCTTAGGGTCGGGGTGGGTTGCCGGGGAGCTGTTTTTT. Translating gives CASSLGSGWVAGELFF. The chain combines TRBV11-2 with TRBJ2-2; TRBD2 is a possible D gene (5 bases). The CDR3 has 16 residues. The V gene's germline CDR1 is SGHAT and CDR2 FQNNGV. Trimming pared 1 base from V and 6 bases from J, leaving 15 bases between.

V and J are TRBV7-9 and TRBJ2-2, with a tentative D call TRBD2 (6 bases). Germline CDR1 and CDR2: SEHNR and FQNEAQ (reference sequence). The CDR3 has 17 amino acids. Trimming pared 5 bases from V and 3 bases from J, leaving 19 bases between. CDR3: CASSRLSGSGYTGELFF. For the CDR3, the DNA is TGTGCCAGCAGCCGGCTTTCGGGTAGCGGCTACACCGGGGAGCTGTTTTTT. The whole variable domain, remainder taken from reference TRBV7-9 and TRBJ2-2, is DTGVSQNPRHKITKRGQNVTFRCDPISEHNRLYWYRQTLGQGPEFLTYFQNEAQLEKSRLLSDRFSAERPKGSFSTLEIQRTEQGDSAMYLCASSRLSGSGYTGELFFGEGSRLTVL.

V gene TRBV29-1 combines with J gene TRBJ2-5, with 7 nucleotides matching TRBD2. The length of the CDR3 is 12 residues. V lost 3 bases and J lost 3; bases outside the gene matches: 1. The germline V gene has CDR1 SQVTM and CDR2 ANQGSEA. The CDR3 loop reads CSVEGGEETQYF. CDR3 nucleotides: TGCAGCGTTGAGGGAGGGGAAGAGACCCAGTACTTC.

The CDR3: CASSVGGTLSSYEQYF. DNA of the CDR3: TGTGCCAGCAGCGTAGGGGGGACTTTGAGCTCCTACGAGCAGTACTTC. The chain recombines TRBV9 with TRBJ2-7; tentatively, D is TRBD2 (6 bases). Trimming removed 0 bases at V and 0 bases at J, with 13 bases between. This CDR3 has 16 amino acids. Germline V gives CDR1 SGDLS, CDR2 YYNGEE.

The chain links TRBV11-2 to TRBJ2-3; D unresolved. Germline assignment: CDR1 SGHAT and CDR2 FQNNGV. Trimming stripped 5 bases from V and 1 base from J, with 13 bases between. This CDR3 has 15 amino acids. The CDR3 spells CASSPQSWGTDTQYF. The CDR3 nucleotides are TGTGCCAGCAGCCCACAGAGTTGGGGCACAGATACGCAGTATTTT.

The chain uses TRBV6-6 and TRBJ2-7, with D possibly TRBD1 on 5 matching bases. V was trimmed by 0 bases and J by 7 bases, leaving 13 bases between them. The CDR3 extends over 14 amino acids. Germline CDR1 is MNHNY and CDR2 is SVGAGI (reference sequence). In nucleotides, the CDR3 is TGTGCCAGCAGTTACTCGACAAAGACAGCGGAGCAGTACTTC. Translated: CASSYSTKTAEQYF.

There are a few counts of this clone. V gene TRBV5-4 combines with J gene TRBJ1-2; D is unclear. CDR1 is SGHNT and CDR2 is YYREEE in the germline V gene (reference sequence). This CDR3 has 15 amino acids. V was cut by 0 bases and J by 4 bases, with 13 bases left in between. As DNA, the CDR3 is TGTGCCAGCAGCTTGGCCACTCTAGGCGGCTATGGCTACACCTTC. This codes for CASSLATLGGYGYTF.

The chain carries TRBV28 and TRBJ2-7; 8 nucleotides line up with TRBD1. Trimming took 8 bases from V and 6 from J; bases not matched to a gene: 12. The CDR3 is 14 amino acids. Germline V lookup: CDR1 MDHEN, CDR2 SYDVKM. The DNA of the CDR3 is TGTGCCAGCTCCCTTTCCGGGACAGGATCCGAGCAGTACTTC. It codes for CASSLSGTGSEQYF.

The rearrangement links TRBV6-9 to TRBJ2-1; D possibly corresponds to TRBD1 (6 bases). V gave up 4 bases and J gave up 9 bases, with 25 bases separating them. The CDR3 covers 17 residues. Germline V gene lookup returns CDR1 MNHGY and CDR2 SVAAGI. The CDR3: CASSSHRTERPRGEQFF. The CDR3 DNA is TGTGCCAGCAGTTCTCATAGGACAGAGCGACCTCGTGGTGAGCAGTTCTTC.

V usage is TRBV11-2 and J usage is TRBJ2-1, with D hard to call. V lost 2 bases and J lost 7, with 12 bases in between. The CDR3 is 14 amino acids. The germline V gene has CDR1 SGHAT and CDR2 FQNNGV. As DNA, the CDR3 is TGTGCCAGCAGCTTATCCCAGCGACCGAATGAGCAGTTCTTC. Translation gives CASSLSQRPNEQFF.

This clone has just one count. This chain links TRBV18 with TRBJ1-2, with D possibly matching TRBD1 (5 bases). The CDR3 consists of 13 residues. Germline lookup yields CDR1 KGHSH and CDR2 LQKENI. Between the trimmed V and J ends, which lost 3 bases and 7 bases, there was a span of 12 bases. CDR3: CASSPGGFPGYTF. The CDR3 region has the DNA TGTGCCAGCTCACCCGGGGGATTCCCTGGCTACACCTTC.

The V gene is TRBV6-5, the J gene TRBJ2-1; 8 nucleotides match TRBD2. The CDR3 extends over 14 amino acids. Trimming took 8 bases from V and 4 from J; bases not matched to a gene: 7. CDR1 and CDR2 (germline): MNHEY, SVGAGI. DNA of the CDR3: TGTGCCAGCGGTCTAGCGGGTGCGTACAATGAGCAGTTCTTC. Protein sequence: CASGLAGAYNEQFF.

The chain couples TRBV5-1 to TRBJ1-5; 9 positions match TRBD1. J was trimmed by 4 bases and V by 3 bases; bases with no gene match: 5. The germline gives CDR1 SGHRS, CDR2 YFSETQ. The CDR3 covers 15 residues. CDR3 amino acids: CASSWGTGRNQPQHF. CDR3 DNA sequence: TGCGCCAGCAGCTGGGGGACAGGGAGGAATCAGCCCCAGCATTTT.

A single count supports this clone. The chain is built from TRBV18 and TRBJ2-7; TRBD1 agrees at 12 bases. The V gene end was trimmed by 0 bases and the J gene end by 2 bases; junction bases not matched to a gene: 2. This CDR3 region has 16 residues. CDR1 is KGHSH and CDR2 is LQKENI in the germline V gene. Here the CDR3 DNA reads TGTGCCAGCTCACCACCGGGACAGGGGGCGGCCTACGAGCAGTACTTC. Its protein product is CASSPPGQGAAYEQYF. Complete variable domain (other parts from reference TRBV18 and TRBJ2-7): NAGVMQNPRHLVRRRGQEARLRCSPMKGHSHVYWYRQLPEEGLKFMVYLQKENIIDESGMPKERFSAEFPKEGPSILRIQQVVRGDSAAYFCASSPPGQGAAYEQYFGPGTRLTVT.

The chain couples TRBV7-2 to TRBJ2-3; 8 bases match TRBD2. The V gene end was trimmed by 6 bases and the J gene end by 3 bases; junction bases not matched to a gene: 14. Germline assignment: CDR1 SGHTA and CDR2 FQGNSA. This CDR3 spans 17 amino acids. The CDR3 spells CASRQKTSREVTDTQYF. In DNA, the CDR3 is TGTGCCAGCAGGCAAAAAACGTCGCGGGAGGTAACAGATACGCAGTATTTT.

V and J are TRBV11-2 and TRBJ2-3, with TRBD1 as a possible D gene (6 bases). The CDR3 sequence is 19 residues long. The germline V gene has CDR1 SGHAT and CDR2 FQNNGV. V was trimmed by 5 bases and J by 4 bases, leaving 28 bases between them. The CDR3 DNA reads TGTGCCAGCAGCACCCAAGCCCGGGACATTCTTTGGGGAGCAGATACGCAGTATTTT. Translated: CASSTQARDILWGADTQYF. Full variable domain (rest looked up from reference TRBV11-2 and TRBJ2-3): EAGVAQSPRYKIIEKRQSVAFWCNPISGHATLYWYQQILGQGPKLLIQFQNNGVVDDSQLPKDRFSAERLKGVDSTLKIQPAKLEDSAVYLCASSTQARDILWGADTQYFGPGTRLTVL.

This clone was seen a single time. CDR3 region: CASSLSRGGEQYF. In DNA form, the CDR3 reads TGCGCCAGCAGCTTGTCTAGGGGTGGCGAGCAGTACTTC. This chain connects TRBV5-1 to TRBJ2-7, with TRBD1 as a possible D gene (5 bases). CDR1 is SGHRS and CDR2 is YFSETQ in the germline V gene. Trimming stripped 1 base from V and 6 bases from J, with 11 bases between. This CDR3 spans 13 amino acids.

The genes are TRBV6-5 and TRBJ1-5; TRBD1 matches 7 bases. V was clipped by 5 bases and J by 4 bases; unmatched bases: 8. This CDR3 is built from 15 residues. Looked up from germline, CDR1 is MNHEY and CDR2 is SVGAGI. CDR3 nucleotides: TGTGCCAGCAGTCCGACAGGGACTGGGAATCAGCCCCAGCATTTT. This translates into CASSPTGTGNQPQHF.

The genes are TRBV7-2 and TRBJ2-7, with D perhaps TRBD1 (5 bases). The V gene lost 1 base and the J gene lost 6 bases, with 13 bases spanning the gap. The CDR3 sequence is 14 residues long. Germline V gene sequence: CDR1 SGHTA, CDR2 FQGNSA. In DNA form, the CDR3 reads TGTGCCAGCAGCTTAGGGGCAGGGATCCGCGAGCAGTACTTC. Translated, it gives CASSLGAGIREQYF.

CDR3 in amino acids: CASSPGSPISKKTQYF. As DNA, the CDR3 is TGTGCCAGCAGTCCAGGATCACCAATCAGCAAGAAGACCCAGTACTTC. J is TRBJ2-5 and V is TRBV2, with no clear D. V lost 5 bases to trimming and J lost 6 bases, with 22 bases between them. Germline V lookup: CDR1 SNHLY, CDR2 FYNNEI. The CDR3 runs to 16 residues.

This clone was picked up one time. The chain carries TRBV10-2 and TRBJ2-7; 10 bases line up with TRBD1. Germline CDR1 reads WSHSY; CDR2 reads SAAADI. The V gene end was trimmed by 0 bases and the J gene end by 5 bases; junction bases not matched to a gene: 13. This CDR3 region has 18 residues. The CDR3 loop is CASSESQVRGTGVHEQYF. The CDR3, as DNA: TGCGCCAGCAGTGAGTCTCAGGTGAGGGGGACAGGGGTCCACGAGCAGTACTTC.

The chain carries TRBV6-5 and TRBJ2-5, with 7 bases that match TRBD2. The CDR3 loop spans 16 amino acids. Germline CDR1 is MNHEY and CDR2 is SVGAGI. V dropped 0 bases and J dropped 4; count of bases not matched to a gene: 8. The CDR3 DNA sequence: TGTGCCAGCAGTTACTCTGCTAGCGGAGGCGGAGAGACCCAGTACTTC. Translating gives CASSYSASGGGETQYF.

This sequence joins TRBV19 and TRBJ1-1; a possible D gene is TRBD1 (6 bases). The CDR3 totals 13 residues. Trimming removed 2 bases from V and 3 bases from J, with 7 bases in between. Germline values: CDR1 LNHDA, CDR2 SQIVND (reference sequence). CDR3 region: CASSINRDTEAFF. The CDR3 nucleotides are TGTGCCAGTAGTATAAACAGGGACACTGAAGCTTTCTTT. The variable domain in full, completed from reference TRBV19 and TRBJ1-1, reads DGGITQSPKYLFRKEGQNVTLSCEQNLNHDAMYWYRQDPGQGLRLIYYSQIVNDFQKGDIAEGYSVSREKKESFPLTVTSAQKNPTAFYLCASSINRDTEAFFGQGTRLTVV.

The chain recombines TRBV4-1 with TRBJ1-1; D perhaps matches TRBD1 (6 bases). Trimming pared 6 bases from V and 2 bases from J, leaving 16 bases between. CDR1 and CDR2 (germline): MGHRA, YSYEKL. The CDR3 is made up of 15 amino acids. The CDR3 sequence: CASRRVTGGNTEAFF. For the CDR3, the DNA is TGCGCCAGCAGAAGGGTGACGGGGGGCAACACTGAAGCTTTCTTT.